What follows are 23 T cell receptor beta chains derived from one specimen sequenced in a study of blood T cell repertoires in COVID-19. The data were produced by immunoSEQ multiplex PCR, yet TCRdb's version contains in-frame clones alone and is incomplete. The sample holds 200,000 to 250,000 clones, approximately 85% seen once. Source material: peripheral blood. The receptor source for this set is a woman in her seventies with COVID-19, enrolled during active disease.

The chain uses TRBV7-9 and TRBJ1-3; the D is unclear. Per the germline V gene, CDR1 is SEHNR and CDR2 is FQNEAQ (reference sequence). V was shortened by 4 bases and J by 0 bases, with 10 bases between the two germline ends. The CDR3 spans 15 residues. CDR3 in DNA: TGTGCCAGCAGCTCCGCGGGTCTCTCTGGAAACACCATATATTTT. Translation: CASSSAGLSGNTIYF.

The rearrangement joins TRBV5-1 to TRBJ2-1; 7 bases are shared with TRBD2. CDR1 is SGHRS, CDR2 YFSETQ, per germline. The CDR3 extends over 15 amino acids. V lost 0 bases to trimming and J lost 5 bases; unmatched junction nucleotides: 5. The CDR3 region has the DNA TGCGCCAGCAGCTTGGCCGGGACTACTAACAATGAGCAGTTCTTC. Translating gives CASSLAGTTNNEQFF.

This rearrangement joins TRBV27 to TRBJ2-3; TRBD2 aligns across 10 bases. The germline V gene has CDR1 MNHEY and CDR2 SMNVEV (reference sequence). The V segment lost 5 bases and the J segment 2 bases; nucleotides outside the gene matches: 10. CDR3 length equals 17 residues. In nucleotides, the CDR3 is TGTGCCAGCAGTCCCCTACAAACTAGCGGGATCACAGATACGCAGTATTTT. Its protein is CASSPLQTSGITDTQYF.

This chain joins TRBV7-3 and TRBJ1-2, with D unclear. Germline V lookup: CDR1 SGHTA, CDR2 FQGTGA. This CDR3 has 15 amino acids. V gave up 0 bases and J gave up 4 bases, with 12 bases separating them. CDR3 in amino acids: CASSLTTAVPYGYTF. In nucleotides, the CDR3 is TGTGCCAGCAGCTTAACCACAGCGGTTCCCTATGGCTACACCTTC.

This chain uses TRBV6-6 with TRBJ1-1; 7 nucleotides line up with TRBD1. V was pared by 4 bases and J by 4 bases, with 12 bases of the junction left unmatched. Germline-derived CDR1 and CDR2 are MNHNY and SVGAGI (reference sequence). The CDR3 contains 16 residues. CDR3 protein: CASSSTGATSSTEAFF. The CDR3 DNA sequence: TGTGCCAGCAGTTCAACAGGGGCGACGTCGAGCACTGAAGCTTTCTTT.

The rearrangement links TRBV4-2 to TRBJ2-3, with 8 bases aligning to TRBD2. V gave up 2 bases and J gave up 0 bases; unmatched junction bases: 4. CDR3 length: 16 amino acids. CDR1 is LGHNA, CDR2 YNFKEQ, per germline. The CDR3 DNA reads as TGTGCCAGCAGCCAATCTGCTAGCGGGAGCACAGATACGCAGTATTTT. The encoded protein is CASSQSASGSTDTQYF.

CDR3 protein: CASSIGTTGSNSPLHF. The CDR3 DNA is TGCGCCAGCAGCATCGGGACGACAGGGAGTAATTCACCCCTCCACTTT. V usage is TRBV5-1 and J usage is TRBJ1-6; 7 bases agree with TRBD1. This CDR3 spans 16 amino acids. Germline CDR1 reads SGHRS; CDR2 reads YFSETQ. The J segment lost 6 bases and the V segment lost 4 bases, leaving 10 bases of the junction unmatched.

The CDR3 DNA follows: TGTGCCAGCAGCTTGCGGGAGGGGCCGAACACCGGGGAGCTGTTTTTT. Its translation: CASSLREGPNTGELFF. The chain employs TRBV13 and TRBJ2-2, with TRBD2 identical over 9 bases. This CDR3 is built from 16 residues. Looked up from germline, CDR1 is PRHDT and CDR2 is FYEKMQ (reference sequence). The J segment lost 0 bases and the V segment lost 3 bases, leaving 2 bases of the junction unmatched. Combining the CDR3 with reference TRBV13 and TRBJ2-2 gives the whole variable domain AAGVIQSPRHLIKEKRETATLKCYPIPRHDTVYWYQQGPGQDPQFLISFYEKMQSDKGSIPDRFSAQQFSDYHSELNMSSLELGDSALYFCASSLREGPNTGELFFGEGSRLTVL.

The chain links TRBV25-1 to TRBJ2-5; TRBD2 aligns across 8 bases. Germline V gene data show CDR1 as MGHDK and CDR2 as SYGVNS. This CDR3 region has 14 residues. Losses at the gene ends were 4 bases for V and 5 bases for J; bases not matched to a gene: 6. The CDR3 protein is CASSVSGVGETQYF. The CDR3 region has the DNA TGTGCCAGCAGTGTTAGCGGGGTAGGGGAGACCCAGTACTTC.

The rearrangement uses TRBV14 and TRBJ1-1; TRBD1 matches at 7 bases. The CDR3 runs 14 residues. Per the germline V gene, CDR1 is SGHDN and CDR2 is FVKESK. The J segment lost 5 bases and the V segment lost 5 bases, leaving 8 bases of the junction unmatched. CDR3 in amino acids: CASSAGGIGTEAFF. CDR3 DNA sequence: TGTGCCAGCAGCGCAGGGGGTATAGGGACTGAAGCTTTCTTT.

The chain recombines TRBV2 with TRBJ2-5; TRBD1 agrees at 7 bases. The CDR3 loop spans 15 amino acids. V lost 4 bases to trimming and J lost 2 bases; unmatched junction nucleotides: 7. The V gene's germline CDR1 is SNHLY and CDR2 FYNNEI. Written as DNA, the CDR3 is TGTGCCAGCAGTGGGGGGACAGCCTTTCAAGAGACCCAGTACTTC. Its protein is CASSGGTAFQETQYF.

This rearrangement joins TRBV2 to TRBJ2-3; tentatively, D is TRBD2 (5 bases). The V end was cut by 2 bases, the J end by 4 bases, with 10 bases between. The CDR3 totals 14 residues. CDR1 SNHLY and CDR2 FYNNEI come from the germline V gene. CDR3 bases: TGTGCCAGCAGTGAATTGAGAGGGCCAGATACGCAGTATTTT. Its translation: CASSELRGPDTQYF.

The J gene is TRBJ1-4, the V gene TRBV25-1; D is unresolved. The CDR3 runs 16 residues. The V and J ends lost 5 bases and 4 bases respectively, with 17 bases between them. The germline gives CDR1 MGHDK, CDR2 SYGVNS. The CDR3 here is CASSPGRTALNEKLFF. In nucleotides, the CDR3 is TGTGCCAGCAGTCCTGGGCGGACTGCTCTTAATGAAAAACTGTTTTTT.

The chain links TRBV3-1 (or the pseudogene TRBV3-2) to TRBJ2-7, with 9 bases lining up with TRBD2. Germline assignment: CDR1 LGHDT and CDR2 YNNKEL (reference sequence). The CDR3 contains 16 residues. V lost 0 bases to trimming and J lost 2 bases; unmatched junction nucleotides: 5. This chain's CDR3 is CASSQDKRGAAYEQYF. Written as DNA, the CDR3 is TGTGCCAGCAGCCAAGATAAGCGGGGGGCCGCCTACGAGCAGTACTTC.

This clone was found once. The CDR3 region is CASSLIDPNEQFF. The CDR3 DNA reads TGTGCCAGCAGTTTAATAGATCCCAATGAGCAGTTCTTC. The chain carries TRBV12-3 or TRBV12-4 and TRBJ2-1; D is ambiguous. The CDR3 runs 13 residues. V lost 2 bases and J lost 6, with 8 bases in between.

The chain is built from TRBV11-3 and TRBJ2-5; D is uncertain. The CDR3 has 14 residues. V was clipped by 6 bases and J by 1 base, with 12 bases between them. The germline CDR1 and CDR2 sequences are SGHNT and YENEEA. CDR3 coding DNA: TGTGCCAGCAGTCAGACACGTAGCCAAGAGACCCAGTACTTC. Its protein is CASSQTRSQETQYF.

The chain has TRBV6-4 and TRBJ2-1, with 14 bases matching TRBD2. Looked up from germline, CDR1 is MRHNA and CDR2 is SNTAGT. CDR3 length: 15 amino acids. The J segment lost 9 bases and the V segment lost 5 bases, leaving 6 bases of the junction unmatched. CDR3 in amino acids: CASSPGTSGSTEQFF. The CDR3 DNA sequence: TGTGCCAGCAGTCCCGGGACTAGCGGGAGTACTGAGCAGTTCTTC.

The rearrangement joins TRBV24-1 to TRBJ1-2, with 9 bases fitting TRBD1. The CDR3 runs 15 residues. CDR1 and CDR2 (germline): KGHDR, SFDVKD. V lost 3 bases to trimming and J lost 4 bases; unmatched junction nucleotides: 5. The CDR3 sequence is CATSDVQGAVYGYTF. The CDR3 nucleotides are TGTGCCACCAGTGATGTACAGGGGGCGGTCTATGGCTACACCTTC.

The CDR3 nucleotides are TGTGCCAGCAGCCAAGGGTGGGGAGGCACTGAAGCTTTCTTT. Its protein product is CASSQGWGGTEAFF. The chain uses TRBV3-1 (or the pseudogene TRBV3-2) and TRBJ1-1; no clear D. Trimming shortened V by 1 base and J by 4 bases, and 10 bases separated the two germline ends. This CDR3 comprises 14 residues. The germline V gene encodes CDR1 LGHDT and CDR2 YNNKEL (reference sequence).

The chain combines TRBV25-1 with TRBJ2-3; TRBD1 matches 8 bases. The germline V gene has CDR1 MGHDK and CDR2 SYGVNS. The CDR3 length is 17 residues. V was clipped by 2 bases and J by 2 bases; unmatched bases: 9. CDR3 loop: CASSEKGRGRHTDTQYF. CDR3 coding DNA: TGTGCCAGCAGTGAAAAGGGCAGGGGGCGCCACACAGATACGCAGTATTTT. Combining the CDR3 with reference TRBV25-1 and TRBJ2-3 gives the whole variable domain EADIYQTPRYLVIGTGKKITLECSQTMGHDKMYWYQQDPGMELHLIHYSYGVNSTEKGDLSSESTVSRIRTEHFPLTLESARPSHTSQYLCASSEKGRGRHTDTQYFGPGTRLTVL.

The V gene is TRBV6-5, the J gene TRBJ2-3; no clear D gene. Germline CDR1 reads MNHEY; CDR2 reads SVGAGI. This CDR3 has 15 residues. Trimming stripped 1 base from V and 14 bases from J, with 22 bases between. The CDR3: CASSYYFGQSSWLYF. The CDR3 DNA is TGTGCCAGCAGTTACTACTTCGGCCAGTCTAGTTGGCTGTATTTT.

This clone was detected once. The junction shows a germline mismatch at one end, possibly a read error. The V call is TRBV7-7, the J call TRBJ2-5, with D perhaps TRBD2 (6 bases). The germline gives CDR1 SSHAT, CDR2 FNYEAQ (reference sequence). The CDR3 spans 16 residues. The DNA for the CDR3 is TGTGCTAGCAGACCGACCGGGACTGGGGCCCAAGAGACCCAGTACTTC. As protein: CASRPTGTGAQETQYF.

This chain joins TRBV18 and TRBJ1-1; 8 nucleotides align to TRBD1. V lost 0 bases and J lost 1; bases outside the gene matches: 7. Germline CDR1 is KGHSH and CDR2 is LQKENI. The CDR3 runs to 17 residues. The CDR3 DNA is TGTGCCAGCTCACCACCGCGAGACAGGGGTAAGAACACTGAAGCTTTCTTT. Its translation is CASSPPRDRGKNTEAFF.